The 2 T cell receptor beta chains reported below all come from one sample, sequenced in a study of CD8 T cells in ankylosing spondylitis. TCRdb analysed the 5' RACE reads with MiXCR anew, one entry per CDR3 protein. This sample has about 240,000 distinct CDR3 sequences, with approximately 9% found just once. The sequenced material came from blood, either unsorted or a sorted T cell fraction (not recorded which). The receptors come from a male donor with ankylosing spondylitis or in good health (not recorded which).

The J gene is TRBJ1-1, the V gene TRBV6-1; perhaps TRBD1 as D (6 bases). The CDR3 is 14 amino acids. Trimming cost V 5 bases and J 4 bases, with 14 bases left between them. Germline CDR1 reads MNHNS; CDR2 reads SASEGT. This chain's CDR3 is CASSPHGQLTEAFF. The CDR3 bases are TGTGCCAGCAGTCCCCACGGACAGCTCACTGAAGCTTTCTTT.

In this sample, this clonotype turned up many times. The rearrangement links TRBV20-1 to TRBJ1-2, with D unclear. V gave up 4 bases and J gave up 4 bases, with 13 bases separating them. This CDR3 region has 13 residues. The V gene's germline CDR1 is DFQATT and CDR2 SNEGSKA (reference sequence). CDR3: CSAIGAAFYGYTF. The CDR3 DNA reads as TGCAGTGCTATCGGTGCAGCGTTCTATGGCTACACCTTC.